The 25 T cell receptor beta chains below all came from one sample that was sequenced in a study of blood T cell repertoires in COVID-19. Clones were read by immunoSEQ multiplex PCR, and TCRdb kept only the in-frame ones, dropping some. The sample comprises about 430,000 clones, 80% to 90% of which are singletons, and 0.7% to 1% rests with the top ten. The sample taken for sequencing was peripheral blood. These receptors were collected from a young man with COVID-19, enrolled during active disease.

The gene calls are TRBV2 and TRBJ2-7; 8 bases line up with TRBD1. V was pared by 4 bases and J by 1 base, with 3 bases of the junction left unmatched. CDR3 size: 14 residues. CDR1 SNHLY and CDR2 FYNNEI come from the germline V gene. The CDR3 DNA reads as TGTGCCAGCAGTGGGACAGGGAAGTCCTACGAGCAGTACTTC. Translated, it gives CASSGTGKSYEQYF.

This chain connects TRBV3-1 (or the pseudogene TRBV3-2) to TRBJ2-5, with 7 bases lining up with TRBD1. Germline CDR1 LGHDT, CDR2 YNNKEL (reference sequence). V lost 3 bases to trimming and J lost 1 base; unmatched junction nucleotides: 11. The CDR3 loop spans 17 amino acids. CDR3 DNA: TGTGCCAGCAGCCACTCAAGGGACAGTCCCTCCCAAGAGACCCAGTACTTC. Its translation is CASSHSRDSPSQETQYF.

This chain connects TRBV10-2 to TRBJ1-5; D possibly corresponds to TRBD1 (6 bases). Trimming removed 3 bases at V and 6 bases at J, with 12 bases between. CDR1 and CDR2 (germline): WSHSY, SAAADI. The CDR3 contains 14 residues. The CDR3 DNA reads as TGCGCCAGCAGTGACGTCAGGGGAACTCAGCCCCAGCATTTT. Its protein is CASSDVRGTQPQHF.

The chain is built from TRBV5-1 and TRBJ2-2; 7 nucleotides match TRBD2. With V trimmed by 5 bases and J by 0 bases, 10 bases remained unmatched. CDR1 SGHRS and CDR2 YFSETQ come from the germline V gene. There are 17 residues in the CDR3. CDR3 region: CASSKLSGVSNTGELFF. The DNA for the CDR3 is TGCGCCAGCAGTAAATTAAGCGGGGTCTCGAACACCGGGGAGCTGTTTTTT.

The CDR3 here is CASSLTSGGADTQYF. CDR3 coding DNA: TGTGCCAGCAGCCTGACTAGCGGGGGGGCAGATACGCAGTATTTT. The chain has TRBV6-6 and TRBJ2-3, with TRBD2 identical over 14 bases. The CDR3 loop spans 15 amino acids. With V trimmed by 6 bases and J by 4 bases, 3 bases remained unmatched. In germline, CDR1 is MNHNY, CDR2 SVGAGI (reference sequence).

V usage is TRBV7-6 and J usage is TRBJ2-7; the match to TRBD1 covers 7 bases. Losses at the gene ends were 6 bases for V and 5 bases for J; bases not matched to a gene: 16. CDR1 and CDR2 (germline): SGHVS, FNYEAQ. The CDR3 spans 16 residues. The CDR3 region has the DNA TGTGCCAGCAGTGCCGAAGGGGGCAGGGGCATCCACGAGCAGTACTTC. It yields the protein CASSAEGGRGIHEQYF.

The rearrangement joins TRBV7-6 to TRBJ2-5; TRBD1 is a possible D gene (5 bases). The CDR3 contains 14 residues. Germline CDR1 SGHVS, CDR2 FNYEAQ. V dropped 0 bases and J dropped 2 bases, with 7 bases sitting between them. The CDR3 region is CASSLARQQETQYF. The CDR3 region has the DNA TGTGCCAGCAGCTTAGCGCGACAGCAAGAGACCCAGTACTTC.

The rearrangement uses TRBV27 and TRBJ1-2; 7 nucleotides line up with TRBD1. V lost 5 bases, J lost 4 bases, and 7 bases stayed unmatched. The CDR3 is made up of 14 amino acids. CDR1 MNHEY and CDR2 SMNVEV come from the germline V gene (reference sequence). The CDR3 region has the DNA TGTGCCAGCAGTCCCCGACAGGGAGGCTATGGCTACACCTTC. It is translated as CASSPRQGGYGYTF.

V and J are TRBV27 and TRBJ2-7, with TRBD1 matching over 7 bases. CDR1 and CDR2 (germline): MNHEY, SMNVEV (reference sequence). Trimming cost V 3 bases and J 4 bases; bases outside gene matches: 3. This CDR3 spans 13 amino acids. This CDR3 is CASSLTGKYEQYF. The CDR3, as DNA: TGTGCCAGCAGTTTGACAGGGAAATACGAGCAGTACTTC.

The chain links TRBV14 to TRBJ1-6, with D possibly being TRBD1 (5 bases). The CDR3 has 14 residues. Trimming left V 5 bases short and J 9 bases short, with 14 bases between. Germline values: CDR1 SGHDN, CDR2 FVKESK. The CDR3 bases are TGTGCCAGCAGCAACGGGGGGGTTTCTTCACCCCTCCACTTT. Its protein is CASSNGGVSSPLHF.

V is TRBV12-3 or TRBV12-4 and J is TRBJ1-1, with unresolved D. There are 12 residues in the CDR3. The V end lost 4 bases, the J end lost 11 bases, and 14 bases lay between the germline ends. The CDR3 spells CASSYSAAGAFF. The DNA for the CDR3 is TGTGCCAGCAGTTACTCTGCGGCGGGCGCTTTCTTT.

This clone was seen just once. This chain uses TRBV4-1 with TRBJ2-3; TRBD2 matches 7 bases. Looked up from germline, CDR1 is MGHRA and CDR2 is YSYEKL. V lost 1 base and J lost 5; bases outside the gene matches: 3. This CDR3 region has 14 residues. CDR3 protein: CASSQVLAGDTQYF. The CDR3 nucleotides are TGCGCCAGCAGCCAAGTGTTAGCGGGAGATACGCAGTATTTT.

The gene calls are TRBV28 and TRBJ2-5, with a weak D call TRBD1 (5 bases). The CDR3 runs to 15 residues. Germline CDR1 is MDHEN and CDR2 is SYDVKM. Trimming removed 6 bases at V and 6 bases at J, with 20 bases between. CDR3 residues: CASRPVGLVGKTQYF. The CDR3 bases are TGTGCCAGCAGGCCGGTGGGGCTAGTGGGAAAGACCCAGTACTTC.

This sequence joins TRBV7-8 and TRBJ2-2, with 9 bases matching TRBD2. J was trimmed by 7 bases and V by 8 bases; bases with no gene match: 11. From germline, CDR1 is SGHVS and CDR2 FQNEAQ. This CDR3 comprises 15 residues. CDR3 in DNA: TGTGCCAGCTTACGCGGGAGGGACATCGGCGGGGAGCTGTTTTTT. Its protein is CASLRGRDIGGELFF.

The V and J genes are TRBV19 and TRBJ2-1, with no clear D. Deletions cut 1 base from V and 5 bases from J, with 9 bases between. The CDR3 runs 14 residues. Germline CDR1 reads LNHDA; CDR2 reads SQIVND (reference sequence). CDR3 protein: CASSIVAANNEQFF. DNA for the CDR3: TGTGCCAGTAGTATAGTGGCGGCTAACAATGAGCAGTTCTTC.

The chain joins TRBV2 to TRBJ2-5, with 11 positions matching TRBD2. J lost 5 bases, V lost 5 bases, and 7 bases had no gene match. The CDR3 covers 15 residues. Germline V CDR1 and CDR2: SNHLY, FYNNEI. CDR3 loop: CASSSTSGSWETQYF. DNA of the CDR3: TGTGCCAGCAGTTCTACTAGCGGGAGTTGGGAGACCCAGTACTTC. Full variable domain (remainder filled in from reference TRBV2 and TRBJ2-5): EPEVTQTPSHQVTQMGQEVILRCVPISNHLYFYWYRQILGQKVEFLVSFYNNEISEKSEIFDDQFSVERPDGSNFTLKIRSTKLEDSAMYFCASSSTSGSWETQYFGPGTRLLVL.

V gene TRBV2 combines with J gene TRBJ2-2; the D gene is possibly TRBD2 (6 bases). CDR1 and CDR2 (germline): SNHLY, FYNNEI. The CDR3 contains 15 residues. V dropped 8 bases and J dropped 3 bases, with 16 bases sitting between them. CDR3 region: CASAARGDYTGELFF. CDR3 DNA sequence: TGTGCCAGCGCGGCCCGCGGGGACTACACCGGGGAGCTGTTTTTT. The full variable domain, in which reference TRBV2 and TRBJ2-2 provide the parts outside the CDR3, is EPEVTQTPSHQVTQMGQEVILRCVPISNHLYFYWYRQILGQKVEFLVSFYNNEISEKSEIFDDQFSVERPDGSNFTLKIRSTKLEDSAMYFCASAARGDYTGELFFGEGSRLTVL.

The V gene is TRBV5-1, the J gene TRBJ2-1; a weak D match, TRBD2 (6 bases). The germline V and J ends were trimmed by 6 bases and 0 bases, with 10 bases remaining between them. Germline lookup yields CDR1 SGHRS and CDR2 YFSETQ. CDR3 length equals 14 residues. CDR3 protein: CASMGGASYNEQFF. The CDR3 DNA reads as TGCGCCAGCATGGGCGGGGCCTCCTACAATGAGCAGTTCTTC.

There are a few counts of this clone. CDR3 region: CASRGEAANTGELFF. The CDR3 nucleotides are TGTGCCAGTAGAGGGGAGGCCGCGAACACCGGGGAGCTGTTTTTT. The genes are TRBV19 and TRBJ2-2; possibly TRBD2 for D (6 bases). Trimming left V 6 bases short and J 0 bases short, with 11 bases between. CDR1 is LNHDA and CDR2 is SQIVND in the germline V gene (reference sequence). This CDR3 contains 15 residues.

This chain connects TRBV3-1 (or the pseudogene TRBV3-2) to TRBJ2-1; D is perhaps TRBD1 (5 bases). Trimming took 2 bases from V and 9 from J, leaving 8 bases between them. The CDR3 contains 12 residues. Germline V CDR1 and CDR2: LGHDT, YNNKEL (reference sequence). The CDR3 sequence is CASSQSTAEQFF. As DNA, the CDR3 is TGTGCCAGCAGCCAATCGACAGCTGAGCAGTTCTTC.

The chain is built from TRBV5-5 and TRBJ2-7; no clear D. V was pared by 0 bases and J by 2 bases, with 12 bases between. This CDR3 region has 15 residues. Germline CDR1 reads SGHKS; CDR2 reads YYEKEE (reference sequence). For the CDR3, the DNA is TGTGCCAGCAGCTTGGGCAGTGAAGTGGCCTACGAGCAGTACTTC. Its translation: CASSLGSEVAYEQYF.

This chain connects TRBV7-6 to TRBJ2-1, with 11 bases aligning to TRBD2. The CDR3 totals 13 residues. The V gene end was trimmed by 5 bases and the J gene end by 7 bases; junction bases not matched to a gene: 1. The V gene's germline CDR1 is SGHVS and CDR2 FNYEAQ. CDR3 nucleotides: TGTGCCAGCAGCCGACTAGCGGGGAATGAGCAGTTCTTC. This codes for CASSRLAGNEQFF.

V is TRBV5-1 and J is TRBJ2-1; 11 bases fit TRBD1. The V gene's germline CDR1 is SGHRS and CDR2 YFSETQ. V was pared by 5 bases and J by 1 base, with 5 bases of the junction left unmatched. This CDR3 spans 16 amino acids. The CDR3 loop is CASRYGTGGSYNEQFF. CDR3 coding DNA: TGCGCCAGCAGGTATGGGACAGGGGGTTCCTACAATGAGCAGTTCTTC.

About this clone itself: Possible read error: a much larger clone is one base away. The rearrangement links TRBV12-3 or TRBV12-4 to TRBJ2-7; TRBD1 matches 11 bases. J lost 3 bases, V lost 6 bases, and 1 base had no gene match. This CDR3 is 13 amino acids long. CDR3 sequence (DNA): TGTGCCAGCAGCGGGACAGGGGGCTACGAGCAGTACTTC. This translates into CASSGTGGYEQYF.

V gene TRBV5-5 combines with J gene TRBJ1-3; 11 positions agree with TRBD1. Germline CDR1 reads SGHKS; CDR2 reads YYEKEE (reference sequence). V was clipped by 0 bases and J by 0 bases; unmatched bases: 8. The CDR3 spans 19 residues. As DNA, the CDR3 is TGTGCCAGCAGCTTGGCCGTGGACAGGGGGCTAATCTCTGGAAACACCATATATTTT. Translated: CASSLAVDRGLISGNTIYF.